This entry lists 20 T cell receptor beta chains sequenced from one sample in a study of neoadjuvant anti-PD-1 for oral cavity cancer (dated by TCRdb to the early 2020s). The meaning of the sample's time point label: before neoadjuvant nivolumab. Receptor libraries were prepared by the immunoSEQ multiplex PCR assay. Drawn from immuneACCESS, this table holds only the in-frame rearrangements with V and J called that TCRdb kept. Clones are partly lost; checked studies trace under half to an unresolved V gene and leave the rest unexplained. The sample table contains about 18,000 clones; only one count was recorded for around 76% of them. Of the sample, roughly 2.5% is held by the ten largest clones. The sample here was PBMCs, taken before nivolumab (anti-PD-1) treatment. Source of these receptors: a person aged 40 to 85 with oral cavity squamous cell carcinoma.

CDR3 nucleotide sequence: TGTGCCAGCGGAGCAGGGGGCCAAGAGACCCAGTACTTC. Translated: CASGAGGQETQYF. This chain uses TRBV28 with TRBJ2-5; 7 bases agree with TRBD1. V was pared by 8 bases and J by 1 base, with 4 bases of the junction left unmatched. This CDR3 region has 13 residues. The germline V gene encodes CDR1 MDHEN and CDR2 SYDVKM.

The chain uses TRBV7-6 and TRBJ2-1; D is possibly TRBD1 (5 bases). The V end lost 0 bases, the J end lost 9 bases, and 6 bases lay between the germline ends. Germline CDR1 is SGHVS and CDR2 is FNYEAQ. The CDR3 spans 12 residues. CDR3 sequence reads: CASSLAQGEQFF. CDR3 coding DNA: TGTGCCAGCAGCTTAGCGCAGGGTGAGCAGTTCTTC.

J is TRBJ1-2 and V is TRBV20-1; unclear D gene. Germline assignment: CDR1 DFQATT and CDR2 SNEGSKA (reference sequence). The V and J ends lost 6 bases and 7 bases respectively, with 12 bases between them. This CDR3 is 11 amino acids long. The CDR3 DNA is TGCAGTGCCTCACCCGGGAGTGGCTACACCTTC. Translating gives CSASPGSGYTF.

CDR3 amino acids: CASSLAPTGALQETQYF. The CDR3 bases are TGCGCCAGCAGCTTGGCCCCGACAGGGGCACTCCAAGAGACCCAGTACTTC. The V call is TRBV5-1, the J call TRBJ2-5; 8 bases map to TRBD1. Per germline, CDR1 SGHRS and CDR2 YFSETQ. There are 17 residues in the CDR3. Trimming cost V 0 bases and J 1 base; bases outside gene matches: 8.

The chain couples TRBV27 to TRBJ1-1; tentative D call: TRBD1 (6 bases). The ends were cut back, 8 bases at V and 4 bases at J, with 17 bases in the middle. Germline V gene sequence: CDR1 MNHEY, CDR2 SMNVEV (reference sequence). This CDR3 is built from 14 residues. CDR3 amino acids: CASGNRERSTEAFF. Here the CDR3 DNA reads TGTGCCAGCGGGAACAGGGAAAGAAGCACTGAAGCTTTCTTT.

The chain has TRBV4-2 and TRBJ1-1; 7 bases map to TRBD1. From germline, CDR1 is LGHNA and CDR2 YNFKEQ. The CDR3 runs 14 residues. V was pared by 2 bases and J by 8 bases, with 8 bases of the junction left unmatched. The CDR3 is CASSQTSTGSEAFF. Here the CDR3 DNA reads TGTGCCAGCAGCCAAACATCGACAGGGTCAGAAGCTTTCTTT.

The rearrangement uses TRBV29-1 and TRBJ2-3; TRBD2 agrees at 8 bases. V dropped 7 bases and J dropped 4; count of bases not matched to a gene: 10. The CDR3 is 14 residues long. The V gene's germline CDR1 is SQVTM and CDR2 ANQGSEA. The CDR3 DNA reads TGCAGCGCCCAACTAGCGGTATTCGCAGATACGCAGTATTTT. This translates into CSAQLAVFADTQYF.

This chain joins TRBV6-5 and TRBJ2-7; the D gene is possibly TRBD2 (6 bases). This CDR3 is 13 amino acids long. The V gene's germline CDR1 is MNHEY and CDR2 SVGAGI. V was cut by 6 bases and J by 3 bases, with 12 bases left in between. The CDR3 spells CASSYSGYYEQYF. CDR3 nucleotides: TGTGCCAGCAGCTATAGCGGCTACTACGAGCAGTACTTC.

This chain joins TRBV6-1 and TRBJ2-1; D could derive from TRBD1 or TRBD2 (6 bases each). V gave up 8 bases and J gave up 7 bases, with 21 bases separating them. CDR1 and CDR2 from the germline V gene are MNHNS and SASEGT. The CDR3 runs to 15 residues. Written as DNA, the CDR3 is TGTGCCAGCCGAGACAATATAGGGGGGATAAATGAGCAGTTCTTC. Its translation: CASRDNIGGINEQFF.

V usage is TRBV5-1 and J usage is TRBJ2-1; 11 bases are a match to TRBD1. The CDR3 consists of 16 residues. Germline V CDR1 and CDR2: SGHRS, YFSETQ. Trimming at V came to 0 bases and at J to 5 bases, leaving 4 bases not matched to a gene. The CDR3 loop is CASSLGGQGAHNEQFF. In nucleotides, the CDR3 is TGCGCCAGCAGCTTGGGTGGACAGGGGGCACACAATGAGCAGTTCTTC.

The chain has TRBV10-2 and TRBJ2-7, with 10 bases that match TRBD2. The CDR3 is 15 amino acids. J lost 4 bases, V lost 6 bases, and 9 bases had no gene match. CDR1 and CDR2 (germline): WSHSY, SAAADI. DNA for the CDR3: TGCGCCAGCAGACAAGGACTAGCGGCAGTTTACGAGCAGTACTTC. Translation gives CASRQGLAAVYEQYF.

This clone was observed a handful of times. The rearrangement joins TRBV19 to TRBJ1-5; D might be TRBD1 (6 bases). This CDR3 has 15 amino acids. V lost 2 bases, J lost 0 bases, and 8 bases lay in between. Germline CDR1 is LNHDA and CDR2 is SQIVND (reference sequence). The CDR3 loop is CASSITTGSNQPQHF. CDR3 coding DNA: TGTGCCAGTAGTATAACGACAGGTAGCAATCAGCCCCAGCATTTT.

The V gene is TRBV30, the J gene TRBJ2-3; tentative D call: TRBD2 (6 bases). Looked up from germline, CDR1 is GTSNPN and CDR2 is SVGIG (reference sequence). The CDR3 is 14 residues long. The V end lost 5 bases, the J end lost 2 bases, and 14 bases lay between the germline ends. The CDR3 is CAWGRGYFTDTQYF. In DNA, the CDR3 is TGTGCCTGGGGACGGGGGTATTTCACAGATACGCAGTATTTT.

The V gene is TRBV6-1, the J gene TRBJ2-7; TRBD2 matches at 7 bases. This CDR3 comprises 13 residues. CDR1 is MNHNS and CDR2 is SASEGT in the germline V gene. J was trimmed by 5 bases and V by 8 bases; bases with no gene match: 9. In DNA, the CDR3 is TGTGCCAGCTCCTGGCGGACTAGAGACGAGCAGTACTTC. This encodes CASSWRTRDEQYF.

This chain connects TRBV27 to TRBJ1-2; D may be TRBD1 (5 bases). Germline CDR1 reads MNHEY; CDR2 reads SMNVEV (reference sequence). The CDR3 runs to 14 residues. V lost 2 bases to trimming and J lost 4 bases, with 11 bases between them. The CDR3 bases are TGTGCCAGCAGTTTACAGCAGGGAGGCTATGGCTACACCTTC. Translation gives CASSLQQGGYGYTF.

The rearrangement links TRBV6-5 to TRBJ1-2; TRBD1 might be the D (5 bases). CDR1 and CDR2 (germline): MNHEY, SVGAGI. V was cut by 4 bases and J by 5 bases, with 11 bases left in between. The CDR3 is 13 residues long. The CDR3 region has the DNA TGTGCCAGCAGTTCCAACAGGCCGTATGGCTACACCTTC. This gives the protein CASSSNRPYGYTF.

V gene TRBV29-1 combines with J gene TRBJ2-1; the D is unclear. Trimming stripped 3 bases from V and 7 bases from J, with 7 bases between. In germline, CDR1 is SQVTM, CDR2 ANQGSEA. CDR3 length equals 11 residues. In DNA form, the CDR3 reads TGCAGCGTTGATGTGAGTAATGAGCAGTTCTTC. Its translation: CSVDVSNEQFF.

The chain recombines TRBV9 with TRBJ1-1; tentatively, D is TRBD1 (5 bases). V was shortened by 0 bases and J by 6 bases, with 15 bases between the two germline ends. The V gene's germline CDR1 is SGDLS and CDR2 YYNGEE. This CDR3 contains 15 residues. The CDR3 loop is CASSVGGNLGAEAFF. CDR3 nucleotides: TGTGCCAGCAGCGTAGGGGGGAACCTGGGCGCTGAAGCTTTCTTT.

This rearrangement joins TRBV4-2 to TRBJ2-1; D assignment may be TRBD1 or TRBD2 (6 bases each). This CDR3 is 17 amino acids long. V was clipped by 4 bases and J by 0 bases, with 16 bases between them. The V gene's germline CDR1 is LGHNA and CDR2 YNFKEQ. CDR3 in DNA: TGTGCCAGCAGCCCAAGGACCGGGGGCAGCTCCTACAATGAGCAGTTCTTC. Protein product: CASSPRTGGSSYNEQFF.

The chain has TRBV4-2 and TRBJ1-1; 9 nucleotides line up with TRBD1. The CDR3 is made up of 21 amino acids. Germline V gives CDR1 LGHNA, CDR2 YNFKEQ. The V segment lost 0 bases and the J segment 0 bases; nucleotides outside the gene matches: 17. The CDR3 sequence: CASSQDNRDRVSLKMNTEAFF. The DNA for the CDR3 is TGTGCCAGCAGCCAAGATAACCGGGACAGGGTGTCCCTAAAAATGAACACTGAAGCTTTCTTT.